What follows are 9 T cell receptor beta chains derived from one specimen sequenced in a study of T-cell memory formation after mild COVID-19. TCRdb reanalysed the 5' RACE reads using MiXCR and keeps one entry per CDR3 protein. The data show about 260,000 distinct CDR3 sequences, around 8% seen once. Sequencing input: PBMCs or a T cell subset sorted from them (not recorded which). These receptors all come from a man aged 18 to 29 who had mild COVID-19 (a few samples of this study predate the infection). Cell type and time point are not known.

V is TRBV7-2 and J is TRBJ1-4; tentative D call: TRBD1 (5 bases). Germline CDR1 and CDR2: SGHTA and FQGNSA. The CDR3 length is 14 residues. The V and J ends lost 5 bases and 7 bases respectively, with 14 bases between them. The CDR3 reads CASSPGQGSEKLFF. The CDR3 coding sequence is TGTGCCAGCAGCCCTGGGCAGGGTTCTGAAAAACTGTTTTTT.

This chain links TRBV4-3 with TRBJ1-2, with D perhaps matching TRBD1 (5 bases). Per the germline V gene, CDR1 is LGHNA and CDR2 is YSLEER. V was shortened by 3 bases and J by 5 bases, with 13 bases between the two germline ends. This CDR3 is built from 14 residues. The CDR3 DNA follows: TGCGCCAGCAGCCATAACCGGGACTCTTATGGCTACACCTTC. It translates to CASSHNRDSYGYTF.

In this sample, this clonotype turned up many times. The V gene is TRBV7-9, the J gene TRBJ2-5; possible D gene TRBD2, 5 bases. The V end was cut by 6 bases, the J end by 5 bases, with 13 bases between. Per the germline V gene, CDR1 is SEHNR and CDR2 is FQNEAQ (reference sequence). The length of the CDR3 is 13 residues. CDR3 region: CASSPGMYETQYF. Here the CDR3 DNA reads TGTGCCAGCAGTCCGGGAATGTATGAGACCCAGTACTTC.

This clonotype was seen more than once but under ten times. V usage is TRBV6-5 and J usage is TRBJ2-7; D might be TRBD2 (7 bases). The CDR3 runs to 13 residues. Germline V gene lookup returns CDR1 MNHEY and CDR2 SVGAGI. V shed 2 bases and J shed 6 bases, with 11 bases lying between them. CDR3 loop: CASSYGGAAEQYF. The DNA for the CDR3 is TGTGCCAGCAGTTACGGGGGGGCGGCCGAGCAGTACTTC.

This clonotype occurred a few times. Compared with germline, one end of the junction differs, possibly owing to a read error. The V gene is TRBV30, the J gene TRBJ2-1; D is possibly TRBD1 (6 bases). CDR1 GTSNPN and CDR2 SVGIG come from the germline V gene (reference sequence). The CDR3 spans 11 residues. The CDR3 sequence is CAWSPQGLLVF. The CDR3 nucleotides read TGTGCCTGGAGTCCACAGGGTCTCCTAGTCTTC.

In its sample, this clonotype was seen a few times. V usage is TRBV2 and J usage is TRBJ1-2, with 9 bases aligning to TRBD1. Unmatched junction bases numbered 5, after V lost 5 bases and J lost 7 bases. The germline gives CDR1 SNHLY, CDR2 FYNNEI. The CDR3 spans 13 residues. CDR3 DNA: TGTGCCAGCAGTCCGGGACAGGGACTTGGCTACACCTTC. Translating gives CASSPGQGLGYTF.

The chain combines TRBV4-1 with TRBJ2-5; 7 positions match TRBD1. The CDR3 totals 16 residues. Germline values: CDR1 MGHRA, CDR2 YSYEKL. The V segment lost 1 base and the J segment 2 bases; nucleotides outside the gene matches: 7. CDR3 residues: CASSQGRDSSQETQYF. The CDR3 region has the DNA TGCGCCAGCAGCCAAGGCCGGGACAGCTCACAAGAGACCCAGTACTTC.

The sample holds many counts of this clonotype. The V and J genes are TRBV6-5 and TRBJ2-3, with TRBD2 identical over 9 bases. With V trimmed by 3 bases and J by 2 bases, 12 bases remained unmatched. CDR3 length equals 18 residues. Germline CDR1 reads MNHEY; CDR2 reads SVGAGI. Here the CDR3 DNA reads TGTGCCAGCAGTTATACGGCTGGCGGGGGGGCCCACACAGATACGCAGTATTTT. Residues: CASSYTAGGGAHTDTQYF.

This clonotype occurred many times. The chain carries TRBV4-3 and TRBJ2-7; D perhaps matches TRBD2 (6 bases). The CDR3 sequence is 17 residues long. V lost 3 bases and J lost 1, with 19 bases in between. Per germline, CDR1 LGHNA and CDR2 YSLEER. DNA of the CDR3: TGCGCCAGCAGCCAGGAGACATGGCGGGGCCTATCCTACGAGCAGTACTTC. Its protein is CASSQETWRGLSYEQYF.